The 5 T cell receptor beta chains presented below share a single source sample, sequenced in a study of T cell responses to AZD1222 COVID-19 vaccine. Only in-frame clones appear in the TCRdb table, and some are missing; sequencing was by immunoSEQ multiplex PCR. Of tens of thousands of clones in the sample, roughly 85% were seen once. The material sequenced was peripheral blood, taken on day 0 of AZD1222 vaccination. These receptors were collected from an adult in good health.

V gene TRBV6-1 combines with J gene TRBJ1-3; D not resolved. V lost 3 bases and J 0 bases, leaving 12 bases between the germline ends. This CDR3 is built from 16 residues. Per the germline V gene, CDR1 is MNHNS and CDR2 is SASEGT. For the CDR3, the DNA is TGTGCCAGCAGTGACCTGAGGACGCTCTCTGGAAACACCATATATTTT. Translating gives CASSDLRTLSGNTIYF.

The CDR3, as DNA: TGTGCCAGCAGTGACTCAAGGGATACGCAGTATTTT. Translated: CASSDSRDTQYF. V and J are TRBV6-4 and TRBJ2-3, with D hard to call. V lost 0 bases and J 6 bases, leaving 4 bases between the germline ends. CDR1 MRHNA and CDR2 SNTAGT come from the germline V gene. The CDR3 spans 12 residues.

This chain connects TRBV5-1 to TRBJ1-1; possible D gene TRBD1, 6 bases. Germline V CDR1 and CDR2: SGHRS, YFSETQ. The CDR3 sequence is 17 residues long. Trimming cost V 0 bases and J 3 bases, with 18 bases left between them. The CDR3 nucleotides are TGCGCCAGCAGCTTGGGGGACCTAAAACAGGGTTACACTGAAGCTTTCTTT. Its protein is CASSLGDLKQGYTEAFF.

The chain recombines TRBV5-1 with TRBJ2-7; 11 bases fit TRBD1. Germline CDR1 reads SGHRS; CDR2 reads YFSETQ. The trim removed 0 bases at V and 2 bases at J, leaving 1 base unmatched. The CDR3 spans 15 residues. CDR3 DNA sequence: TGCGCCAGCAGCTTGGTGGGACAGGGGGCCTACGAGCAGTACTTC. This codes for CASSLVGQGAYEQYF.

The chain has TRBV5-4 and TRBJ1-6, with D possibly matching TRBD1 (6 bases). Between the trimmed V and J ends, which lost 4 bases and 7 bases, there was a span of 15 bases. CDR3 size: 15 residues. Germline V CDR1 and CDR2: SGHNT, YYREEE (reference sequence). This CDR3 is CASSLTTGRNSPLHF. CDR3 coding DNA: TGTGCCAGCAGCCTGACGACAGGAAGGAATTCACCCCTCCACTTT.